This TCR beta chain originates from a study of blood T cell repertoires in COVID-19 (dated by TCRdb to 2018 to 2020). Turning to the overall study: Samples covering the acute and convalescent phases of COVID-19 were provided by collaborators in the United States, Italy and Spain. A de-identified subject ID, COVID-19 status, age in years and sex were almost always included in the sample metadata. Subjects who had been exposed to COVID-19, were actively infected with it, or had recovered from it provided the deeply sampled blood TCRbeta repertoires that made up the dataset. The samples were drawn from two sources: the first 160 participants of the ongoing ImmuneRACE study, and 1,200 or so subjects contributed by 6 global collaborators. A freely available public database, intended as a resource for researchers studying the immune response to SARS-CoV-2, is where the repertoires were released. Where available, HLA class I and class II types were obtained from metadata supplied by the sample provider rather than from assay-based typing. The material from the prospective study consisted of cDNA or gDNA derived from T cells, B-cell-depleted T cells, or PBMCs. The paper's findings and limits, for the study overall: The amount of clinical and demographic metadata varied by source and participant and was provided uncurated.

The immunoSEQ Assay, a bias-controlled multiplex PCR, was used to amplify TCRbeta CDR3 regions from genomic DNA. In the paper's pipeline: The number of nucleated cells in each sample was estimated from the amplification of reference gene primers within the assay. Sequence reads were collapsed and filtered to measure the absolute abundance of every unique TCRbeta CDR3 rearrangement. Productive Simpson clonality was computed per sample as the square root of Simpson's diversity index over productive rearrangements. Drawn from immuneACCESS, this table holds only the in-frame rearrangements with V and J called that TCRdb kept. Clones are partly lost; checked studies trace under half to an unresolved V gene and leave the rest unexplained. That table is the source of V, J and clone size, and D and trimming were worked out from the DNA. The sample profile shows approximately 500,000 clones; 85% to 90% of them were found once. Together, the top ten hold 7.5% to 9.5% of the sample.

Worth noting for this clone: The specificity of this receptor is unknown. Base quality data are lacking; no much larger clone is found one base away.

Trimming costs V 5 bases and J 13 bases, and their ends lie 14 bases apart. There are 11 amino acids in the CDR3, from cysteine to phenylalanine inclusive. Solely the CDR3 DNA is kept, with 33 bases framed from the first base. As encoded in the germline V gene (reference sequence), CDR1 is WNHNN while CDR2 is SYGVQD. One collaborating source in Seattle enrolled patients during active infection and followed them longitudinally through the course of disease. Collaborating institutions collected whole blood in K2EDTA tubes following their own protocols. For TCRbeta analysis, collaborators shipped samples in one of three forms: frozen whole blood, isolated PBMCs, or DNA extracted from either of those sample types.

Recombination linked TRBV10-1 to TRBJ1-1, and TRBD1 may be the D gene, going by 6 matching bases. Specimen: peripheral blood. The clonotype comes from a woman aged 45-59 years with COVID-19, enrolled during active disease. This receptor has the CDR3 CASSPGAGGFF. The DNA sequence is TGCGCCAGCAGTCCAGGGGCGGGAGGTTTCTTT.